These 27 T cell receptor beta chains were all obtained from the same sample, sequenced in a study of blood T cells in healthy people across ages. Sample-barcoded 5' priming and a J-beta primer mix drove a second PCR of roughly 7 to 11 cycles. TCRdb used MiXCR to reprocess the 5' RACE reads, holding one entry per CDR3 protein. The table shows around 400,000 distinct CDR3 sequences, with approximately 52% occurring only once. The sequenced material came from blood. These receptors came from a man in his sixties in good health.

The chain is built from TRBV24-1 and TRBJ2-7; tentative D call: TRBD2 (5 bases). Per germline, CDR1 KGHDR and CDR2 SFDVKD. The V gene lost 7 bases and the J gene lost 7 bases, with 22 bases spanning the gap. CDR3 size: 15 residues. The CDR3 here is CATSQSGYAFNEQYF. The CDR3 DNA is TGTGCCACCAGCCAAAGCGGTTACGCCTTCAATGAGCAGTACTTC.

J is TRBJ2-5 and V is TRBV28; 9 bases map to TRBD1. Trimming at V came to 11 bases and at J to 7 bases, leaving 5 bases not matched to a gene. Germline CDR1 reads MDHEN; CDR2 reads SYDVKM. The CDR3 covers 11 residues. The DNA for the CDR3 is TGTGCCGGACAGGGGCGCGGGACCCAGTACTTC. This codes for CAGQGRGTQYF.

This sequence joins TRBV7-6 and TRBJ2-6; a weak D match, TRBD1 (6 bases). V was clipped by 7 bases and J by 0 bases, with 19 bases between them. From germline, CDR1 is SGHVS and CDR2 FNYEAQ. The CDR3 runs to 18 residues. The CDR3 region has the DNA TGTGCCAGCACCCTATGGGGCAGGGGCCACTCTGGGGCCAACGTCCTGACTTTC. Residues: CASTLWGRGHSGANVLTF. Supplemented by reference TRBV7-6 and TRBJ2-6, the full variable domain reads GAGVSQSPRYKVTKRGQDVALRCDPISGHVSLYWYRQALGQGPEFLTYFNYEAQQDKSGLPNDRFSAERPEGSISTLTIQRTEQRDSAMYRCASTLWGRGHSGANVLTFGAGSRLTVL.

This clonotype was seen only a few times. This sequence joins TRBV2 and TRBJ2-3; a weak D match, TRBD2 (5 bases). Germline V gives CDR1 SNHLY, CDR2 FYNNEI. Trimming shortened V by 4 bases and J by 1 base, and 15 bases separated the two germline ends. CDR3 length: 16 residues. CDR3 DNA sequence: TGTGCCAGCAGTGCACGGGGATCCCCTCGCACAGATACGCAGTATTTT. Residues: CASSARGSPRTDTQYF.

The chain links TRBV28 to TRBJ2-3, with a tentative D call TRBD2 (7 bases). Germline lookup yields CDR1 MDHEN and CDR2 SYDVKM. The CDR3 is 15 amino acids. Trimming took off 4 bases at V and 6 bases at J, with 17 bases between the two ends. This chain's CDR3 is CASSSSGGPLDTQYF. DNA of the CDR3: TGTGCCAGCAGTTCATCGGGGGGCCCATTGGATACGCAGTATTTT.

This sequence joins TRBV7-2 and TRBJ2-7; perhaps TRBD2 as D (5 bases). The CDR3 runs to 17 residues. Deletions cut 1 base from V and 1 base from J, with 17 bases between. Germline V gives CDR1 SGHTA, CDR2 FQGNSA. In nucleotides, the CDR3 is TGTGCCAGCAGCTTAGGAGGGTTCGGAGCCTCTTCCTACGAGCAGTACTTC. This sequence encodes CASSLGGFGASSYEQYF.

Points on this clonotype: The junction departs from the called germline gene at one end, perhaps through a read error. The chain uses TRBV12-3 or TRBV12-4 and TRBJ2-5, with 10 bases identical to TRBD2. The CDR3 contains 14 residues. The CDR3 bases are TGTGCCAGCAGTGTAGCTAGCGGGAGCGAGACCCAGTACTTC. It translates to CASSVASGSETQYF.

V is TRBV11-2 and J is TRBJ2-1; D is unclear. V was clipped by 0 bases and J by 3 bases, with 9 bases between them. The CDR3 runs 15 residues. CDR1 and CDR2 from the germline V gene are SGHAT and FQNNGV. The CDR3 loop reads CASSLDRAYYNEQFF. CDR3 DNA: TGTGCCAGCAGCTTAGATCGGGCCTACTACAATGAGCAGTTCTTC. The entire variable domain, with the rest obtained from reference TRBV11-2 and TRBJ2-1, is as follows: EAGVAQSPRYKIIEKRQSVAFWCNPISGHATLYWYQQILGQGPKLLIQFQNNGVVDDSQLPKDRFSAERLKGVDSTLKIQPAKLEDSAVYLCASSLDRAYYNEQFFGPGTRLTVL.

CDR3 DNA sequence: TGTGCCAGCAGCTTCTGGGCCAACGTCCTGACTTTC. Translation: CASSFWANVLTF. The rearrangement joins TRBV5-6 to TRBJ2-6; no reliable D call. CDR1 and CDR2 (germline): SGHDT, YYEEEE. V dropped 2 bases and J dropped 5 bases, with 2 bases sitting between them. This CDR3 region has 12 residues.

This clonotype was seen only a few times. The V gene is TRBV12-3 or TRBV12-4, the J gene TRBJ2-3; D gene uncertain. CDR3 length: 14 residues. V lost 1 base and J lost 1, with 6 bases in between. The CDR3 spells CASSLGPGTDTQYF. In DNA form, the CDR3 reads TGTGCCAGCAGTTTAGGGCCGGGCACAGATACGCAGTATTTT.

This clonotype came up a few times. This chain connects TRBV9 to TRBJ2-4; 11 bases fit TRBD1. Germline V gene data show CDR1 as SGDLS and CDR2 as YYNGEE. J was trimmed by 8 bases and V by 3 bases; bases with no gene match: 7. The CDR3 runs 15 residues. The CDR3: CASSAHGQGAYIQYF. The CDR3 region has the DNA TGTGCCAGCAGCGCCCATGGACAGGGGGCGTACATTCAGTACTTC.

This clonotype occurred a few times. This chain uses TRBV7-9 with TRBJ2-3, with a possible D match to TRBD1 (7 bases). The CDR3 sequence is 14 residues long. V was clipped by 6 bases and J by 3 bases, with 13 bases between them. Looked up from germline, CDR1 is SEHNR and CDR2 is FQNEAQ (reference sequence). The CDR3 sequence: CASSSAGQTDTQYF. The CDR3 bases are TGTGCCAGCAGTAGCGCGGGACAGACAGATACGCAGTATTTT.

The V and J genes are TRBV7-9 and TRBJ1-1, with D uncertain. The length of the CDR3 is 13 residues. The V gene's germline CDR1 is SEHNR and CDR2 FQNEAQ (reference sequence). The V end was cut by 6 bases, the J end by 1 base, with 9 bases between. Written as DNA, the CDR3 is TGTGCCAGCAGTTACACAGAGAACACTGAAGCTTTCTTT. Residues: CASSYTENTEAFF.

V gene TRBV7-2 combines with J gene TRBJ2-7; D may be TRBD1 (6 bases). V lost 10 bases to trimming and J lost 1 base, with 17 bases between them. The germline CDR1 and CDR2 sequences are SGHTA and FQGNSA. The CDR3 contains 14 residues. The CDR3 region has the DNA TGTGCCACCCAGACAGGCCCCACATCCTACGAGCAGTACTTC. It yields the protein CATQTGPTSYEQYF.

The chain combines TRBV6-6 with TRBJ1-6; 8 bases map to TRBD1. Germline CDR1 is MNHNY and CDR2 is SVGAGI (reference sequence). J lost 10 bases, V lost 9 bases, and 8 bases had no gene match. CDR3 size: 13 residues. The CDR3: CASLDRAGSPLHF. CDR3 nucleotide sequence: TGTGCCAGTCTGGACAGGGCTGGGTCACCCCTCCACTTT.

The chain has TRBV30 and TRBJ1-2; 7 bases align to TRBD1. V trimming: 3 bases; J trimming: 2 bases; junction bases outside the gene matches: 3. Germline-derived CDR1 and CDR2 are GTSNPN and SVGIG (reference sequence). The CDR3 totals 13 residues. The CDR3: CAWSGDSNYGYTF. CDR3 sequence (DNA): TGTGCCTGGAGCGGGGACAGCAACTATGGCTACACCTTC.

This chain links TRBV2 with TRBJ2-1; D is tentatively TRBD1 or TRBD2 (6 bases each). Between the trimmed V and J ends, which lost 6 bases and 10 bases, there was a span of 13 bases. Germline-derived CDR1 and CDR2 are SNHLY and FYNNEI. The length of the CDR3 is 12 residues. The CDR3 DNA reads as TGTGCCAGCAGGTGGGGGGCAGGGGAGCAGTTCTTC. It encodes CASRWGAGEQFF.

The chain recombines TRBV5-1 with TRBJ2-5, with D tentatively TRBD2 (6 bases). The CDR3 spans 14 residues. Germline lookup yields CDR1 SGHRS and CDR2 YFSETQ. The V and J ends lost 1 base and 5 bases respectively, with 12 bases between them. The CDR3 DNA reads as TGCGCCAGCAGCTTGCGGGGTCTAGCGGAGACCCAGTACTTC. This gives the protein CASSLRGLAETQYF.

The CDR3 nucleotides are TGCAGTGCTAGAGATAGGGCGGGTAGCACAGATACGCAGTATTTT. It yields the protein CSARDRAGSTDTQYF. The chain combines TRBV20-1 with TRBJ2-3; the D gene is possibly TRBD2 (5 bases). Germline loops: CDR1 DFQATT, CDR2 SNEGSKA (reference sequence). This CDR3 has 15 amino acids. The germline V and J ends were trimmed by 0 bases and 0 bases, with 10 bases remaining between them.

The V and J genes are TRBV12-3 or TRBV12-4 and TRBJ2-7; 10 bases align to TRBD2. The J call may be faulty, since TRBJ2-5 better matches the DNA end. CDR3 length equals 16 residues. The CDR3 nucleotides are TGTGCCAGCAGTTCCCACGGGACTAGCGCCGAGGAGACCCAGTACTTC. It yields the protein CASSSHGTSAEETQYF.

This clonotype was picked up a small number of times. This chain uses TRBV10-3 with TRBJ2-1; TRBD2 agrees at 8 bases. This CDR3 contains 16 residues. After removal of 10 bases from V and 0 bases from J, the junction contained 11 bases not matched to a gene. Germline V CDR1 and CDR2: ENHRY, SYGVKD. The chain's CDR3 is CATMGSGINSYNEQFF. As DNA, the CDR3 is TGTGCCACCATGGGTAGCGGGATAAACTCCTACAATGAGCAGTTCTTC.

This clonotype was counted many times. The chain has TRBV25-1 and TRBJ2-1; the D is unclear. Looked up from germline, CDR1 is MGHDK and CDR2 is SYGVNS. V lost 5 bases to trimming and J lost 5 bases, with 7 bases between them. The CDR3 extends over 12 amino acids. CDR3 amino acids: CASSYGNNEQFF. Here the CDR3 DNA reads TGTGCCAGCAGTTACGGCAACAATGAGCAGTTCTTC.

CDR3 sequence reads: CASSANSVAETQYF. The CDR3 bases are TGTGCCAGCAGTGCCAACTCGGTGGCGGAGACCCAGTACTTC. The genes are TRBV6-2 or TRBV6-3 and TRBJ2-5; no definite D call. Between the trimmed V and J ends, which lost 5 bases and 5 bases, there was a span of 15 bases. Germline CDR1 is MNHEY and CDR2 is SVGEGT. The CDR3 is made up of 14 amino acids.

The chain carries TRBV7-2 and TRBJ2-7; a possible D gene is TRBD2 (6 bases). The CDR3 contains 15 residues. Trimming took off 5 bases at V and 0 bases at J, with 14 bases between the two ends. CDR1 SGHTA and CDR2 FQGNSA come from the germline V gene. CDR3 in DNA: TGTGCCAGCAGCCAAGGGACTGGGTTCTCCTACGAGCAGTACTTC. It is translated as CASSQGTGFSYEQYF.

The sample holds a few counts of this clonotype. The V and J genes are TRBV7-2 and TRBJ1-2; TRBD1 matches at 9 bases. CDR1 and CDR2 from the germline V gene are SGHTA and FQGNSA. This CDR3 has 15 residues. Trimming cost V 4 bases and J 8 bases; bases outside gene matches: 11. The CDR3 bases are TGTGCCAGCAGCTCAGAAACCACAGGGGGCTTGGGCTACACCTTC. Its translation is CASSSETTGGLGYTF.

The rearrangement links TRBV27 to TRBJ1-2; the D is unclear. This CDR3 has 14 amino acids. The germline V gene encodes CDR1 MNHEY and CDR2 SMNVEV (reference sequence). Trimming removed 5 bases at V and 4 bases at J, with 14 bases between. CDR3 sequence: CASSTSPGLYGYTF. The CDR3 region has the DNA TGTGCCAGCAGTACATCGCCAGGCCTCTATGGCTACACCTTC.

The rearrangement joins TRBV3-1 to TRBJ1-1; 7 bases agree with TRBD1. The V gene end was trimmed by 3 bases and the J gene end by 4 bases; junction bases not matched to a gene: 8. This CDR3 is 15 amino acids long. CDR1 LGHDT and CDR2 YNNKEL come from the germline V gene (reference sequence). In DNA form, the CDR3 reads TGTGCCAGCAGCCACGTCGACAGGGATGGCACTGAAGCTTTCTTT. Its protein is CASSHVDRDGTEAFF.